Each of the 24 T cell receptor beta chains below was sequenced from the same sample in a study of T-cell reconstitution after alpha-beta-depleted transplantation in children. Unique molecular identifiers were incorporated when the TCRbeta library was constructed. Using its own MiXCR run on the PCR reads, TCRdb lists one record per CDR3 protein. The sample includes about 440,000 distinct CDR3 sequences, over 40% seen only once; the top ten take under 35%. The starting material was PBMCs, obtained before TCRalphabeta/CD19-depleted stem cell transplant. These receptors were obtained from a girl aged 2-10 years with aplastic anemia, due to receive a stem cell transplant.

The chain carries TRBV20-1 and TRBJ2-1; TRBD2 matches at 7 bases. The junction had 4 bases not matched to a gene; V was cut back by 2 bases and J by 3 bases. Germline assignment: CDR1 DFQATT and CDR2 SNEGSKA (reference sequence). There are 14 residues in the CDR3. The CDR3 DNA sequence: TGCAGTGCTAGAAGCGGGATGGACTACAATGAGCAGTTCTTC. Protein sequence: CSARSGMDYNEQFF.

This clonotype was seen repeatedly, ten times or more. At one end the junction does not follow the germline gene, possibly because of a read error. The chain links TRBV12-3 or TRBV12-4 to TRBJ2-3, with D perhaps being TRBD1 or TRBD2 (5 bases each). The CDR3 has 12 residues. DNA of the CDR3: TGTGCCAGCAGTTTCGGGGCAGATACGCATTATTTT. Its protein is CASSFGADTHYF.

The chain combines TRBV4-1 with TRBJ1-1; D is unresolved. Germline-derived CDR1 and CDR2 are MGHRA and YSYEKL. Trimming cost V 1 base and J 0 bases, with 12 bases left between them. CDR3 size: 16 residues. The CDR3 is CASSQGAGAMNTEAFF. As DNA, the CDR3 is TGCGCCAGCAGCCAAGGGGCAGGTGCTATGAACACTGAAGCTTTCTTT.

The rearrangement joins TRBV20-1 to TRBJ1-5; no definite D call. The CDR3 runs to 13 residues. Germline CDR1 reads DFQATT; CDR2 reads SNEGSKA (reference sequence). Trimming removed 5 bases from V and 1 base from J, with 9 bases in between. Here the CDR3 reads CSALDTSNQPQHF. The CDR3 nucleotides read TGCAGTGCTCTCGACACGAGCAATCAGCCCCAGCATTTT.

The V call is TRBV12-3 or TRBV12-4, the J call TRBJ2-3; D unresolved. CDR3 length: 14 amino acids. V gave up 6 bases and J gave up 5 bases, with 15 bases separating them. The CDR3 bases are TGTGCCAGCAGCCTGGCACTGATGGAAGATACGCAGTATTTT. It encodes CASSLALMEDTQYF.

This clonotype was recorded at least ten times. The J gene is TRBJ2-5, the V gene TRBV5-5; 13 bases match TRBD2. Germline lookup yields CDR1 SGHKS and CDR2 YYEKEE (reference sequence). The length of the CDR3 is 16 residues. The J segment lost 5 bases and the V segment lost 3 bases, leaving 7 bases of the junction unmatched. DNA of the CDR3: TGTGCCAGCAGCTCCGGACTAGCGGGAGCAGCGGAGACCCAGTACTTC. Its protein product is CASSSGLAGAAETQYF.

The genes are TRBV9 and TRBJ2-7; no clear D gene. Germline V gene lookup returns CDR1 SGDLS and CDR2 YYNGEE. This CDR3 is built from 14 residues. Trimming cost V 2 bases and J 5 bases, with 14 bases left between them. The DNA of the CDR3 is TGTGCCAGCAGCGTCTCGGGTCGGACCCACGAGCAGTACTTC. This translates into CASSVSGRTHEQYF. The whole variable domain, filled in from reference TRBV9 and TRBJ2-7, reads DSGVTQTPKHLITATGQRVTLRCSPRSGDLSVYWYQQSLDQGLQFLIQYYNGEERAKGNILERFSAQQFPDLHSELNLSSLELGDSALYFCASSVSGRTHEQYFGPGTRLTVT.

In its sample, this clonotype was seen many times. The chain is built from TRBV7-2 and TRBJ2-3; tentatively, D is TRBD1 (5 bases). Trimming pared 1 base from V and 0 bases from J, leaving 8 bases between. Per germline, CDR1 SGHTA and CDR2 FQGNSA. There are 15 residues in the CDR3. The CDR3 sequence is CASSLGPGSTDTQYF. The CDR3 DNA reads TGTGCCAGCAGCTTAGGTCCAGGGAGCACAGATACGCAGTATTTT.

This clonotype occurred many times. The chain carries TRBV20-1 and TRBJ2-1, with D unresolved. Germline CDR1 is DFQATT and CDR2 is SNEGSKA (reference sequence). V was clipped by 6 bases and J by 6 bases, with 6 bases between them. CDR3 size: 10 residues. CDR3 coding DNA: TGCAGTGCCATCCTCAATGAGCAGTTCTTC. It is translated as CSAILNEQFF.

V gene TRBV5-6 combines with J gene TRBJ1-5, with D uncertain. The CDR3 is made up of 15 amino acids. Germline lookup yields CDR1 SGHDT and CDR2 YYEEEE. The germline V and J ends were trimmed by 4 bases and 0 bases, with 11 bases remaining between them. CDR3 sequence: CASSRTVNSNQPQHF. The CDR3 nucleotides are TGTGCCAGCAGCCGAACAGTAAATAGCAATCAGCCCCAGCATTTT.

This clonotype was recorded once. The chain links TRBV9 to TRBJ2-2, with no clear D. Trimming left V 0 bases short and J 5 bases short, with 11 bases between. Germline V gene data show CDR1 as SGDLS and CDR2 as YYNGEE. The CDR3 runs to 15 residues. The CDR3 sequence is CASSVEVDATGELFF. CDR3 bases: TGTGCCAGCAGCGTAGAGGTTGATGCAACCGGGGAGCTGTTTTTT.

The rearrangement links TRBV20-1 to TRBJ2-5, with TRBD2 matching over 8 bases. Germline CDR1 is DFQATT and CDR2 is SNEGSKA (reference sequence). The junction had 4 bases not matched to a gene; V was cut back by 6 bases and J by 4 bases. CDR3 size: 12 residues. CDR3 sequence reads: CSARTSSETQYF. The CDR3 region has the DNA TGCAGTGCCCGGACTAGCTCAGAGACCCAGTACTTC.

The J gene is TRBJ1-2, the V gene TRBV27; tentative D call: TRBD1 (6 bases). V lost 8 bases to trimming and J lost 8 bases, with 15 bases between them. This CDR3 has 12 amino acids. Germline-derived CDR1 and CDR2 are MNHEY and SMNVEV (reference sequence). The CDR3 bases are TGTGCCAGCCAAACAGGGTTCTACGGCTACACCTTC. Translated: CASQTGFYGYTF.

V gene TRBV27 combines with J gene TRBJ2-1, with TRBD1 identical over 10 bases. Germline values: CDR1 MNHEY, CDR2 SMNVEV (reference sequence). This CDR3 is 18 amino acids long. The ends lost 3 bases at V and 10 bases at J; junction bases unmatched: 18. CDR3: CASSLEPPRTGGIGEQFF. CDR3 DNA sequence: TGTGCCAGCAGTTTGGAGCCCCCCCGGACAGGGGGTATCGGAGAGCAGTTCTTC.

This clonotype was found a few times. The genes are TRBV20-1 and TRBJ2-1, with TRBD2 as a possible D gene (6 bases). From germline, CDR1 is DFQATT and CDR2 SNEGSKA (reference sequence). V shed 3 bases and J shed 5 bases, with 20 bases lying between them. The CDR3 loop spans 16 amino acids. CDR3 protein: CSASIYRIAVHNEQFF. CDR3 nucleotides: TGCAGTGCTAGTATCTACAGGATAGCGGTACACAATGAGCAGTTCTTC.

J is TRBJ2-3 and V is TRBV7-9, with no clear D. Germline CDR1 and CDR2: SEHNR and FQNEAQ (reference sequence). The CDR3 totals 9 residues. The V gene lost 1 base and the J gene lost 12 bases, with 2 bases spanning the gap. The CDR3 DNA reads TGTGCCAGCAGCTTAGATCAGTATTTT. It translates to CASSLDQYF.

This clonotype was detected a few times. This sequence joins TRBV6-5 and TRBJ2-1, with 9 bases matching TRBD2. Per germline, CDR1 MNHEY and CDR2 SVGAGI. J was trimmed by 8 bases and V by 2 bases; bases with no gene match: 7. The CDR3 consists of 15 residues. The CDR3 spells CASSYARTSAHEQFF. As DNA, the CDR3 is TGTGCCAGCAGTTACGCCCGGACTAGCGCCCATGAGCAGTTCTTC.

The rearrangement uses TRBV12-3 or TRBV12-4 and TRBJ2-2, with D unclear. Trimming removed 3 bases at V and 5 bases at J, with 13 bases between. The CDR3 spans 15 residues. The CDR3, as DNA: TGTGCCAGCAGTTTGCCGTTGGTGGAGACCGGGGAGCTGTTTTTT. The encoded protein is CASSLPLVETGELFF.

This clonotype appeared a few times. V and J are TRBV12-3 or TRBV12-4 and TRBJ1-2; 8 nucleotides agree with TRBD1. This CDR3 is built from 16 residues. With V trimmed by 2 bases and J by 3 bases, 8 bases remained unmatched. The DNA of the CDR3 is TGTGCCAGCAGTTTAACTGTTACAGGGGGTTACTATGGCTACACCTTC. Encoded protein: CASSLTVTGGYYGYTF.

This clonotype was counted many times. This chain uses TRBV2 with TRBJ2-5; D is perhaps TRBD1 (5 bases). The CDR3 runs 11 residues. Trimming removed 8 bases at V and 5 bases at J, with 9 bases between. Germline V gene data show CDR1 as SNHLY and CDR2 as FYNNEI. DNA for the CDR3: TGTGCCAGCCCAGGGCGTGAGACCCAGTACTTC. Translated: CASPGRETQYF.

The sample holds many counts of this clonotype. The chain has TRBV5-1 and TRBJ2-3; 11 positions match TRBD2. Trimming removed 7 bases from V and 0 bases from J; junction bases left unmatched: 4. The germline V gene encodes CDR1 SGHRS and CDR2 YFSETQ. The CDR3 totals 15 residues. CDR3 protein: CASATSGASTDTQYF. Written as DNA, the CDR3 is TGCGCCAGCGCGACTAGCGGGGCTAGCACAGATACGCAGTATTTT.

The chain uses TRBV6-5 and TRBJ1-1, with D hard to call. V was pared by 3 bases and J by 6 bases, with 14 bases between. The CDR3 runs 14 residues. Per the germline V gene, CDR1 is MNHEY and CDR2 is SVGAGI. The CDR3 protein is CASSYFSYHSEAFF. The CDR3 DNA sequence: TGTGCCAGCAGTTATTTTAGTTACCACTCTGAAGCTTTCTTT.

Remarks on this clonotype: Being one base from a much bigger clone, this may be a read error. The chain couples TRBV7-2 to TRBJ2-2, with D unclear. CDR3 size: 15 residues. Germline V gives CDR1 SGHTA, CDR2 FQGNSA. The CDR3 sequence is CVSSFGLANTGELFF. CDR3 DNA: TGTGTCAGCAGCTTTGGTCTAGCGAACACCGGGGAGCTGTTTTTT.

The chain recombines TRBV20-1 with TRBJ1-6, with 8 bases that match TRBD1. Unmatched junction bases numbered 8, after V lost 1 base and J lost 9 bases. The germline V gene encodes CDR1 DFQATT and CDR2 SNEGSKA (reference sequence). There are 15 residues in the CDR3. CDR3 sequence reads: CSARVPDRDGSPLHF. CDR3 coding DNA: TGCAGTGCTAGAGTACCGGACAGGGATGGTTCACCCCTCCACTTT.